This T cell receptor (beta chain) was sequenced in a study of blood T cell repertoires in COVID-19. In the original processing: Cell counts per sample came from amplifying reference gene primers. Method: immunoSEQ multiplex PCR; TCRdb's copy keeps in-frame clones and lacks some. V, J and clone size are those of that table, while D and trimming were read from the DNA. The sample lists around 98,000 clones, about 80% occurring once. The specimen sequenced was peripheral blood. This TCR derives from a man between 65 and 85 years old with active or convalescent COVID-19.

The CDR3 region has the DNA TGCGCCAGCAGCCCTACCTCTAACTATGGCTACACCTTC. It translates to CASSPTSNYGYTF. This chain joins TRBV5-1 and TRBJ1-2; D ambiguous. Germline V gene sequence: CDR1 SGHRS, CDR2 YFSETQ. Trimming stripped 4 bases from V and 0 bases from J, with 7 bases between. The CDR3 totals 13 residues.